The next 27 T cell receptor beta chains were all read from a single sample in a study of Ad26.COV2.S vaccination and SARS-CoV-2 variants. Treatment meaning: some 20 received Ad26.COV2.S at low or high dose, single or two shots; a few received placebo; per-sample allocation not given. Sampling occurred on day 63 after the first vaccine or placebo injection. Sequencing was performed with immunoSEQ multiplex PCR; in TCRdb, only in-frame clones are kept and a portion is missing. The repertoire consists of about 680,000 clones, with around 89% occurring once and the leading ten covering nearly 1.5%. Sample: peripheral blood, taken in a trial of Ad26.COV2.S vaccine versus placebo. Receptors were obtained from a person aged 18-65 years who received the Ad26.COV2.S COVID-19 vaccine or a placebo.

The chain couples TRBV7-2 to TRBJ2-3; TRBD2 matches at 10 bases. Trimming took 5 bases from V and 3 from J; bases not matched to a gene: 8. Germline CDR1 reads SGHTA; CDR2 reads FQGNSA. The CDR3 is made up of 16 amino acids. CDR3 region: CASSGSSGSGTDTQYF. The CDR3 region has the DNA TGTGCCAGCAGCGGATCTAGCGGGAGTGGGACAGATACGCAGTATTTT.

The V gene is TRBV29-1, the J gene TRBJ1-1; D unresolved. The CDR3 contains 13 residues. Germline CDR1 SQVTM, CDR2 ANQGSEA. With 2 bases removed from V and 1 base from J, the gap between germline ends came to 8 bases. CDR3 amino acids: CSVEIGGNTEAFF. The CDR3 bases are TGCAGCGTTGAAATCGGAGGGAACACTGAAGCTTTCTTT.

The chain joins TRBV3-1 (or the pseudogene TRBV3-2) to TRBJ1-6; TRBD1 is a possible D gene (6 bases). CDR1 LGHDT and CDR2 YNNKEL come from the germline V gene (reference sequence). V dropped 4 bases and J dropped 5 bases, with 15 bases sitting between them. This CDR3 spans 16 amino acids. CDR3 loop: CASSLGGLRDNSPLHF. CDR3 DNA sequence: TGTGCCAGCAGCCTGGGGGGCCTCAGAGATAATTCACCCCTCCACTTT.

The CDR3 DNA is TGTGCCAGCAGCTTGAGGGGACAGGGGGCTTTTAGCTATGGCTACACCTTC. Protein sequence: CASSLRGQGAFSYGYTF. The chain is built from TRBV5-6 and TRBJ1-2; 12 nucleotides agree with TRBD1. This CDR3 is 17 amino acids long. Trimming took 1 base from V and 4 from J; bases not matched to a gene: 8. CDR1 is SGHDT, CDR2 YYEEEE, per germline.

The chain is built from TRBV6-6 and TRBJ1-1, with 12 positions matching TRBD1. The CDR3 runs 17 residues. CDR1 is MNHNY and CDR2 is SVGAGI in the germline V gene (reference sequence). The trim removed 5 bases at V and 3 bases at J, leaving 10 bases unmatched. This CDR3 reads CASSPLSRDRGHTEAFF. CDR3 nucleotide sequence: TGTGCCAGCAGTCCTCTTAGCCGGGACAGGGGGCACACTGAAGCTTTCTTT.

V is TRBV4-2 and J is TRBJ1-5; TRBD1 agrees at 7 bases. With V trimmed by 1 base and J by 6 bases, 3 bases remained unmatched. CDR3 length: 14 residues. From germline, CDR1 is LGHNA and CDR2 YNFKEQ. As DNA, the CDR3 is TGTGCCAGCAGCCAAGGAGGGGGCCCTCAGCCCCAGCATTTT. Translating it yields CASSQGGGPQPQHF.

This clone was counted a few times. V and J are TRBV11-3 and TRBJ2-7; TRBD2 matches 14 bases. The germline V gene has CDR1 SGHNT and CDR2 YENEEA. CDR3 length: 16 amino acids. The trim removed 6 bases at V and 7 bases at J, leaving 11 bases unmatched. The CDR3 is CASRTTSGRASGEQYF. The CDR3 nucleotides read TGTGCCAGCAGAACGACTAGCGGGAGGGCCTCCGGGGAGCAGTACTTC. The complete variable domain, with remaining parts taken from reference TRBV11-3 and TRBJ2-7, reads EAGVVQSPRYKIIEKKQPVAFWCNPISGHNTLYWYLQNLGQGPELLIRYENEEAVDDSQLPKDRFSAERLKGVDSTLKIQPAELGDSAVYLCASRTTSGRASGEQYFGPGTRLTVT.

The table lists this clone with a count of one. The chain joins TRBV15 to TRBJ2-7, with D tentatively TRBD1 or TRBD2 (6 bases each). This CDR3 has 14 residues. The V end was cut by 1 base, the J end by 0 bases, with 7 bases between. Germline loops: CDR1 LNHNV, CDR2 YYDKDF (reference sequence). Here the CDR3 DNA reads TGTGCCACCAGCAGAGGGGGGGCCTCCTACGAGCAGTACTTC. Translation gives CATSRGGASYEQYF.

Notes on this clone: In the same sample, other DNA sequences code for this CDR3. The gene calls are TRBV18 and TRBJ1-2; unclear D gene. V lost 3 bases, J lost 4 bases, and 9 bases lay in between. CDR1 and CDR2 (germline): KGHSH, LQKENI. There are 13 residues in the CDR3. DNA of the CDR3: TGTGCCAGCTCACCGCCGACATCCTATGGCTACACCTTC. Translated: CASSPPTSYGYTF. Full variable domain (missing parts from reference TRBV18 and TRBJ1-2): NAGVMQNPRHLVRRRGQEARLRCSPMKGHSHVYWYRQLPEEGLKFMVYLQKENIIDESGMPKERFSAEFPKEGPSILRIQQVVRGDSAAYFCASSPPTSYGYTFGSGTRLTVV.

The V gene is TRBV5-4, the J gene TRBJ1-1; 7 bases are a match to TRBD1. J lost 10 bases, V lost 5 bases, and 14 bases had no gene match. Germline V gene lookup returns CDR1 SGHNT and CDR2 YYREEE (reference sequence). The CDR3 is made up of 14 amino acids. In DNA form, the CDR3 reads TGTGCCAGCAGACCAAGGGACAGCCACACGGGAGCTTTCTTT. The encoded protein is CASRPRDSHTGAFF.

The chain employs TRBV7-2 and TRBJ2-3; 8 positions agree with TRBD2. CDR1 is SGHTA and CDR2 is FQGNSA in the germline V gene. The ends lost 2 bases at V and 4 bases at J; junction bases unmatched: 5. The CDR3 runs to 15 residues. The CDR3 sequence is CASSLMGLGPDTQYF. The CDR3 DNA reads TGTGCCAGCAGCTTAATGGGACTAGGCCCAGATACGCAGTATTTT.

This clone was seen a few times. CDR3 in DNA: TGTGCCAGCAGTGAGAGGGGAACCACAGATACGCAGTATTTT. This translates into CASSERGTTDTQYF. The chain employs TRBV6-4 and TRBJ2-3; D could derive from TRBD1 or TRBD2 (5 bases each). The V gene lost 3 bases and the J gene lost 2 bases, with 9 bases spanning the gap. The germline gives CDR1 MRHNA, CDR2 SNTAGT. This CDR3 is built from 14 residues.

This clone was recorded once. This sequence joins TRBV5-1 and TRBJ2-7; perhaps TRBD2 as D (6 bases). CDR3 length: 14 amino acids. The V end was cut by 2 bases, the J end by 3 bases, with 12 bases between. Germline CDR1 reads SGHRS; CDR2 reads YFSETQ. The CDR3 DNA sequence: TGCGCCAGCAGCTTTGCGGGGCCGGGCTACGAGCAGTACTTC. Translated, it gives CASSFAGPGYEQYF.

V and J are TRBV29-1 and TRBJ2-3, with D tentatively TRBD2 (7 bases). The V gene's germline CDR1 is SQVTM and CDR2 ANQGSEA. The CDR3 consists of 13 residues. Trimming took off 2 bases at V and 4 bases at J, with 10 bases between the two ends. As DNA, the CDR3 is TGCAGCGTTGAACGGGGGGCCGCAGATACGCAGTATTTT. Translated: CSVERGAADTQYF.

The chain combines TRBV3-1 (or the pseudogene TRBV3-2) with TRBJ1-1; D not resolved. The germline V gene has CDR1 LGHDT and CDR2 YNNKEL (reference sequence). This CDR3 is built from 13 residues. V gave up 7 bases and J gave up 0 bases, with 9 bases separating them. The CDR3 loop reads CASTLSMNTEAFF. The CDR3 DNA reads TGTGCCAGCACCCTATCCATGAACACTGAAGCTTTCTTT.

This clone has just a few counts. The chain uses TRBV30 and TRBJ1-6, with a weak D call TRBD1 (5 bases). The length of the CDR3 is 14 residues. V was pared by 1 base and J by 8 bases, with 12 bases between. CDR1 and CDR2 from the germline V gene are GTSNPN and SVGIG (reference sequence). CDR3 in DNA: TGTGCCTGGAGTGGACCGTCCAGGGATTCACCCCTCCACTTT. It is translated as CAWSGPSRDSPLHF.

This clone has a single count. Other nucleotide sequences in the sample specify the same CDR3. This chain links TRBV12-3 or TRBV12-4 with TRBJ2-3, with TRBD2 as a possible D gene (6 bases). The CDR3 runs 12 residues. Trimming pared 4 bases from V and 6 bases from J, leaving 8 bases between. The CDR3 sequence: CASSSGGDTQYF. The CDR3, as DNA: TGTGCCAGCAGTTCCGGGGGTGATACGCAGTATTTT.

The CDR3 sequence is CAWSGTLNYGYTF. In DNA form, the CDR3 reads TGTGCCTGGAGTGGAACACTTAACTATGGCTACACCTTC. The genes are TRBV30 and TRBJ1-2; D is uncertain. With 1 base removed from V and 1 base from J, the gap between germline ends came to 7 bases. Germline CDR1 reads GTSNPN; CDR2 reads SVGIG (reference sequence). There are 13 residues in the CDR3.

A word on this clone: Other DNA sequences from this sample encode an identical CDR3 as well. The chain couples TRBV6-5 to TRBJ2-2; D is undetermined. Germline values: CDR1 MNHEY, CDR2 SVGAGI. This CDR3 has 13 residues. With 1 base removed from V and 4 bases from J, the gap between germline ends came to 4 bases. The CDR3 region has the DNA TGTGCCAGCAGTTACTTCGGCACCGGGGAGCTGTTTTTT. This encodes CASSYFGTGELFF.

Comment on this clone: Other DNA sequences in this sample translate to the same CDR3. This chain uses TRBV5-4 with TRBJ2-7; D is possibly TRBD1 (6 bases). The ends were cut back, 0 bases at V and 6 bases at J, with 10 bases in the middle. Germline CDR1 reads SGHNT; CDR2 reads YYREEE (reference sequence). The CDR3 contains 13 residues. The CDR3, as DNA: TGTGCCAGCAGCTTGGACAGGGCGGGCGAGCAGTACTTC. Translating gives CASSLDRAGEQYF.

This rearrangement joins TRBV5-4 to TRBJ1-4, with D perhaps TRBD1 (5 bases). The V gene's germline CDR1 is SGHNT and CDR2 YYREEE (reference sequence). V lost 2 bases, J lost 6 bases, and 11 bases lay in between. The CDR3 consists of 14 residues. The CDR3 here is CASSFGGGDEKLFF. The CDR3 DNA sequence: TGTGCCAGCAGCTTTGGGGGAGGGGATGAAAAACTGTTTTTT.

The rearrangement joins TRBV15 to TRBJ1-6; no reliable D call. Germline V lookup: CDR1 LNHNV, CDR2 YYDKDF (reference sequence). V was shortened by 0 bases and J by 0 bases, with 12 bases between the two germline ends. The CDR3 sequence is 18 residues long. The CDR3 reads CATSRDHGRSSYNSPLHF. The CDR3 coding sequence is TGTGCCACCAGCAGAGATCATGGTAGAAGCTCCTATAATTCACCCCTCCACTTT.

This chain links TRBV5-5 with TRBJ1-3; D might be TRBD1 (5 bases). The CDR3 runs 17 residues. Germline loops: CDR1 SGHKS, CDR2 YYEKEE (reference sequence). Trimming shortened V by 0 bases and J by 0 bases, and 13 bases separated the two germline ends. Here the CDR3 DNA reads TGTGCCAGCAGCTTGGATCTCAGGGCAGACTCTGGAAACACCATATATTTT. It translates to CASSLDLRADSGNTIYF.

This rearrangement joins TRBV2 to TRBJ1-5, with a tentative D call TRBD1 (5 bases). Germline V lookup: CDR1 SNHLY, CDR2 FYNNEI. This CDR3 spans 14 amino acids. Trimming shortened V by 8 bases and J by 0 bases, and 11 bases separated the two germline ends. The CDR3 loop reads CASHPGYSNQPQHF. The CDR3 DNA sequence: TGTGCCAGCCACCCAGGGTATAGCAATCAGCCCCAGCATTTT. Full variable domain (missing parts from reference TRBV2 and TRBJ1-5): EPEVTQTPSHQVTQMGQEVILRCVPISNHLYFYWYRQILGQKVEFLVSFYNNEISEKSEIFDDQFSVERPDGSNFTLKIRSTKLEDSAMYFCASHPGYSNQPQHFGDGTRLSIL.

CDR3 in DNA: TGTGCCAGCAGCCTCGAGACGAGGGGGACAGCGAACACCGGGGAGCTGTTTTTT. Translating gives CASSLETRGTANTGELFF. This chain joins TRBV4-2 and TRBJ2-2, with TRBD1 matching over 7 bases. Germline CDR1 reads LGHNA; CDR2 reads YNFKEQ. V was pared by 4 bases and J by 0 bases, with 11 bases of the junction left unmatched. CDR3 length: 18 residues.

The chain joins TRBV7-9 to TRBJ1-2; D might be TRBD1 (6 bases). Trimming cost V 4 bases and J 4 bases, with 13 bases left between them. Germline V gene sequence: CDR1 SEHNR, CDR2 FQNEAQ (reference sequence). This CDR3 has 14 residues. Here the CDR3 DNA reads TGTGCCAGCAGCTCCGACAGGCCGCTCTATGGCTACACCTTC. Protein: CASSSDRPLYGYTF.

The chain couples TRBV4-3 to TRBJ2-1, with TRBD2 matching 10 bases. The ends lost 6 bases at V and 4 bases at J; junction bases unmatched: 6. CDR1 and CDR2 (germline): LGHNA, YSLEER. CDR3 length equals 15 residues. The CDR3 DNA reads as TGCGCCAGCAGTTGGAGCGGGGGGGCATACAATGAGCAGTTCTTC. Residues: CASSWSGGAYNEQFF.